This TCR beta chain was captured in a study of shared clonotypes between healthy human individuals. Some clones are missing from TCRdb's copy, which holds only in-frame ones; the method was immunoSEQ multiplex PCR. The table shows around 430,000 clones, with roughly 83% occurring only once. This CDR3 spans 14 amino acids. Trimming shortened V by 3 bases and J by 5 bases, and 11 bases separated the two germline ends. CDR1 is SGHTA, CDR2 FQGNSA, per germline. V and J are TRBV7-2 and TRBJ1-5, with D perhaps TRBD1 (5 bases). This receptor was taken from a woman aged 40-49 years in good health. Some clones in this sample may be carry-over from other donors' samples. Sequenced material: PBMCs. The CDR3 is CASSFTTGDQPQHF. CDR3 DNA sequence: TGTGCCAGCAGCTTCACTACAGGAGATCAGCCCCAGCATTTT.